One TCR beta chain is described in this entry. Per the original methods: Amplification with reference gene primers provided the estimates of nucleated cell counts. The method was immunoSEQ multiplex PCR; TCRdb's version includes in-frame clones alone and lacks a portion of them. V and J calls and clone size are those listed in that table; D and trimming were worked out from the DNA. Of about 270,000 clones listed, around four fifths were seen once; the top ten hold approximately 4.1%. The data stem from a study of blood T cell repertoires in COVID-19. Overall study: From the United States, Italy and Spain came samples of acute and convalescent COVID-19. PBMCs, B-cell-depleted T cells, or T cells provided the cDNA or gDNA that made up the material.

V shed 4 bases and J 8 bases; nucleotides not matched to a gene: 14. The CDR3 spans 15 residues. CDR1 is SGHRS and CDR2 is YFSETQ in the germline V gene. The sequence was obtained from a woman in her forties or fifties with active or convalescent COVID-19. The chain uses TRBV5-1 and TRBJ1-2; the match to TRBD1 covers 7 bases. Sequences were obtained from peripheral blood. The CDR3 spells CASSLDRDRFYGYTF. The CDR3 coding sequence is TGCGCCAGCAGCCTCGACAGGGACCGATTTTACGGCTACACCTTC. The full variable domain, in which reference TRBV5-1 and TRBJ1-2 provide the parts outside the CDR3, is KAGVTQTPRYLIKTRGQQVTLSCSPISGHRSVSWYQQTPGQGLQFLFEYFSETQRNKGNFPGRFSGRQFSNSRSEMNVSTLELGDSALYLCASSLDRDRFYGYTFGSGTRLTVV.